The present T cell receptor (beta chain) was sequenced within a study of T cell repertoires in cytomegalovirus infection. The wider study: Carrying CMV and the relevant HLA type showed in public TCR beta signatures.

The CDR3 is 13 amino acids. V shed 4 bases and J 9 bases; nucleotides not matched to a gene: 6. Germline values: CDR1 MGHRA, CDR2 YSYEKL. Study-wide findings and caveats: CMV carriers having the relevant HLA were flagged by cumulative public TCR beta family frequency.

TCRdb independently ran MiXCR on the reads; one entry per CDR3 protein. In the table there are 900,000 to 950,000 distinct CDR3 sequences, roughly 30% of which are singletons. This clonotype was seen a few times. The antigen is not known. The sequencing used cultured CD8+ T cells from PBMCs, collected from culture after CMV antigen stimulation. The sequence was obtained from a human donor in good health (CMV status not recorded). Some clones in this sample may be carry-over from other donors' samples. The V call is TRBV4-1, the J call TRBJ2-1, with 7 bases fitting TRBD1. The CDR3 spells CASSLGTDGEQFF. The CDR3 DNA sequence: TGCGCCAGCAGCCTCGGGACAGACGGTGAGCAGTTCTTC.